What follows describes a single T cell receptor beta chain. The CDR3 has 15 residues. Trimming took off 0 bases at V and 4 bases at J, with 13 bases between the two ends. Germline CDR1 SGHTS, CDR2 YDEGEE. The sample comes from a study of blood T cell repertoires in COVID-19. Study-level background: The United States, Italy and Spain provided the acute and convalescent COVID-19 samples. In each case, the material was cDNA or gDNA derived from T cells, B-cell-depleted T cells, or PBMCs.

Original analysis: Reference gene primer amplification in the assay estimated nucleated cell counts. TCRdb's copy holds only in-frame clones and misses some; the assay was immunoSEQ multiplex PCR. V and J calls and clone size are copied from that table; D and trimming were computed from the DNA. The repertoire holds about 80,000 clones, with roughly 84% as singletons. The receptor comes from a man aged 50-60 years with acute or convalescent COVID-19. V is TRBV5-8 and J is TRBJ1-1, with D possibly TRBD1 on 5 matching bases. Sequenced material: peripheral blood. CDR3 bases: TGTGCCAGCAGCTTGGAGGGGCGGGGACGCACTGAAGCTTTCTTT. Translated, it gives CASSLEGRGRTEAFF.